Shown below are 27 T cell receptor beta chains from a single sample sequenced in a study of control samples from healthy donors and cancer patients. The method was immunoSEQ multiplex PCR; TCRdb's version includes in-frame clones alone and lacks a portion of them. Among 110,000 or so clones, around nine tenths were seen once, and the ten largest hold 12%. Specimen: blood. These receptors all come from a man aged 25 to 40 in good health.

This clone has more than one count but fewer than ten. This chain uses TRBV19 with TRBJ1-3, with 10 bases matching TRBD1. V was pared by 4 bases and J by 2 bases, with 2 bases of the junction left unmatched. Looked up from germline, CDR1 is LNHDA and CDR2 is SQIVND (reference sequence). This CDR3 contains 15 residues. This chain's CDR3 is CASSRQGATGNTIYF. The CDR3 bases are TGTGCCAGTAGTAGACAGGGGGCAACTGGAAACACCATATATTTT.

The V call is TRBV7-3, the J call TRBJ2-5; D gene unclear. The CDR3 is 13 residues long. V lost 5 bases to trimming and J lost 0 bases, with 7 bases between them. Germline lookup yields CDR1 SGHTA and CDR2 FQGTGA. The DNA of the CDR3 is TGTGCCAGCAGCCTCGGGTACCAAGAGACCCAGTACTTC. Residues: CASSLGYQETQYF.

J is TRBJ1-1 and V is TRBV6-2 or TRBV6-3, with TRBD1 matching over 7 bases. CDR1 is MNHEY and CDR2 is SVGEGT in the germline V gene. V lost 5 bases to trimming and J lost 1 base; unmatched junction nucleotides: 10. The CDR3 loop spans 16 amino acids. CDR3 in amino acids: CASSSAPGQPNTEAFF. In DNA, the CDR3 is TGTGCCAGCAGTAGCGCCCCGGGACAGCCGAACACTGAAGCTTTCTTT.

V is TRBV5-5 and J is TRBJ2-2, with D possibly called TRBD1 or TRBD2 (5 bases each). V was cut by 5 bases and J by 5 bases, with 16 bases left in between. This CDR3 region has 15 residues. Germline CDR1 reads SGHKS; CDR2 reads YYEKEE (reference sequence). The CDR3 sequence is CASRIPPGGTGELFF. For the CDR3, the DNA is TGTGCCAGCAGAATCCCTCCTGGGGGTACCGGGGAGCTGTTTTTT.

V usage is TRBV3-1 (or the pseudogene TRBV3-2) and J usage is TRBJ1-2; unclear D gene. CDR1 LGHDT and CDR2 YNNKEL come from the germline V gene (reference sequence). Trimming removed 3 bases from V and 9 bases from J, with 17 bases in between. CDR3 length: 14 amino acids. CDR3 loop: CASSQAGMTGSYTF. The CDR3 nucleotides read TGTGCCAGCAGCCAGGCCGGGATGACGGGTAGCTACACCTTC.

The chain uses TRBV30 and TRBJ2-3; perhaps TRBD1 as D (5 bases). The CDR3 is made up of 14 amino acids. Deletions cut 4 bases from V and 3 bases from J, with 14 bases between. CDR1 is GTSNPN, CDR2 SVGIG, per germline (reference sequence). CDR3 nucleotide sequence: TGTGCCTGGAATTCAGGGATCGGGACAGATACGCAGTATTTT. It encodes CAWNSGIGTDTQYF.

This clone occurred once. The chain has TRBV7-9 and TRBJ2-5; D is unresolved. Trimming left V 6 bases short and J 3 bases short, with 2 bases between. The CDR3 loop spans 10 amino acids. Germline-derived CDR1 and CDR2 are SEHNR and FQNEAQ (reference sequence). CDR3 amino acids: CASSEETQYF. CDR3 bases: TGTGCCAGCAGTGAAGAGACCCAGTACTTC.

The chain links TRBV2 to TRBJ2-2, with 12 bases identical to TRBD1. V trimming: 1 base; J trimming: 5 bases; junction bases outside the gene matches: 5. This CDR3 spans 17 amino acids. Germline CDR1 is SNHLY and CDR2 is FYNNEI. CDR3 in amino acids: CASSEEGQGAWTGELFF. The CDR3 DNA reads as TGTGCCAGCAGTGAAGAGGGACAGGGGGCGTGGACCGGGGAGCTGTTTTTT. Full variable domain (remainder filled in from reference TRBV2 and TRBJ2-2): EPEVTQTPSHQVTQMGQEVILRCVPISNHLYFYWYRQILGQKVEFLVSFYNNEISEKSEIFDDQFSVERPDGSNFTLKIRSTKLEDSAMYFCASSEEGQGAWTGELFFGEGSRLTVL.

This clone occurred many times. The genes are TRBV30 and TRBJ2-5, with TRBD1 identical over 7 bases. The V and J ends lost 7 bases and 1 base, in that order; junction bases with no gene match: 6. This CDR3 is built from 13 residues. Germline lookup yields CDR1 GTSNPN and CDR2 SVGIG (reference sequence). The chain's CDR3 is CASAGTVQETQYF. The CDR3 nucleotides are TGTGCCTCTGCCGGGACAGTCCAAGAGACCCAGTACTTC.

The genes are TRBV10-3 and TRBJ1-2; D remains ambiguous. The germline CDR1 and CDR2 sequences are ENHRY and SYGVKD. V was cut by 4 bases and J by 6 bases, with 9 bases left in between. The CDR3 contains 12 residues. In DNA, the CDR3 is TGTGCCATCAGTGGGGAACTGGATGGCTACACCTTC. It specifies CAISGELDGYTF.

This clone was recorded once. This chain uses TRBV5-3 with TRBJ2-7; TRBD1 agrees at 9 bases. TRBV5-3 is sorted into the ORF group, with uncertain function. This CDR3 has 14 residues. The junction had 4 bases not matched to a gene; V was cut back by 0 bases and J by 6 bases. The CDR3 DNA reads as TGTGCCAGAAGCTTGGGGGACAGGGTGGCCGAGCAGTACGTC. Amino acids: CARSLGDRVAEQYV.

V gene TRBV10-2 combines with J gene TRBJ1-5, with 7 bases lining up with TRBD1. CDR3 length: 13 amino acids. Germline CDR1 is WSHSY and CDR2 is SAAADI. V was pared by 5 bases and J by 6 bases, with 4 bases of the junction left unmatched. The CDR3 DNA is TGCGCCAGCAGTCTCACAGGGGTTCAGCCCCAGCATTTT. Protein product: CASSLTGVQPQHF.

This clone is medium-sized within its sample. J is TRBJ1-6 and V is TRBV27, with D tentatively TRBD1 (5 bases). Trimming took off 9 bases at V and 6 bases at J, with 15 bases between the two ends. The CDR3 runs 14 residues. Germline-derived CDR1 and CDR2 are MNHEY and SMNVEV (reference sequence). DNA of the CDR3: TGTGCCAGTACCCCGGGGGATTTTAATTCACCCCTCCACTTT. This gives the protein CASTPGDFNSPLHF.

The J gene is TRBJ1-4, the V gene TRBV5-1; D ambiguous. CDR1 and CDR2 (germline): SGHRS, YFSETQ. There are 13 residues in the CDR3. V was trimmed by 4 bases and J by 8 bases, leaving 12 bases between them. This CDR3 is CASSLDSGEKLFF. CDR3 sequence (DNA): TGCGCCAGCAGCCTGGACTCGGGGGAAAAACTGTTTTTT.

This chain's CDR3 is CASRGQGAVSEQYV. CDR3 nucleotide sequence: TGTGCCAGCAGGGGACAGGGGGCGGTAAGCGAGCAGTACGTC. This chain connects TRBV6-6 to TRBJ2-7; TRBD1 aligns across 12 bases. The CDR3 loop spans 14 amino acids. The germline V gene has CDR1 MNHNY and CDR2 SVGAGI (reference sequence). V was pared by 6 bases and J by 6 bases, with 6 bases of the junction left unmatched.

The CDR3 nucleotides are TGTGCCAGCAGTGCCCTGGCAGGGGCGGGTGAGACCCAGTACTTC. It yields the protein CASSALAGAGETQYF. The rearrangement links TRBV6-4 to TRBJ2-5; tentatively, D is TRBD1 (6 bases). Germline V lookup: CDR1 MRHNA, CDR2 SNTAGT. CDR3 length: 15 residues. With 4 bases removed from V and 5 bases from J, the gap between germline ends came to 17 bases.

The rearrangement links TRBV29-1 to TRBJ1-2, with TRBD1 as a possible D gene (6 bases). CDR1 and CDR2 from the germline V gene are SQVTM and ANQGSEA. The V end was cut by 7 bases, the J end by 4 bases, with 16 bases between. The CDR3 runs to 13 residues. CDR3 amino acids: CSARGGEFYGYTF. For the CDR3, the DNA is TGCAGCGCCAGGGGAGGGGAGTTCTATGGCTACACCTTC.

CDR3 sequence: CASKSHRASNQPQHF. The CDR3 nucleotides read TGTGCCAGTAAATCCCACAGGGCGAGCAATCAGCCCCAGCATTTT. This chain connects TRBV19 to TRBJ1-5, with a possible D match to TRBD1 (6 bases). V lost 7 bases, J lost 1 base, and 14 bases lay in between. Per germline, CDR1 LNHDA and CDR2 SQIVND (reference sequence). There are 15 residues in the CDR3.

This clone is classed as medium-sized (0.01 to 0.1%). The CDR3 reads CASSVTGSDGYTF. The CDR3 DNA follows: TGTGCCAGCAGCGTTACAGGGTCTGATGGCTACACCTTC. The genes are TRBV2 and TRBJ1-2; D perhaps matches TRBD1 (6 bases). CDR3 length: 13 residues. Trimming removed 6 bases from V and 6 bases from J, with 14 bases in between. Germline values: CDR1 SNHLY, CDR2 FYNNEI.

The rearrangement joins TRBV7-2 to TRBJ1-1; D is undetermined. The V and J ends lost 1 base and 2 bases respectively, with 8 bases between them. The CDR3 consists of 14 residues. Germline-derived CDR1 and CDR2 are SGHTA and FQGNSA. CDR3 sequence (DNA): TGTGCCAGCAGCTTAGAGGGAACCAACACTGAAGCTTTCTTT. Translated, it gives CASSLEGTNTEAFF. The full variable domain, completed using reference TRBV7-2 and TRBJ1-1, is GAGVSQSPSNKVTEKGKDVELRCDPISGHTALYWYRQSLGQGLEFLIYFQGNSAPDKSGLPSDRFSAERTGGSVSTLTIQRTQQEDSAVYLCASSLEGTNTEAFFGQGTRLTVV.

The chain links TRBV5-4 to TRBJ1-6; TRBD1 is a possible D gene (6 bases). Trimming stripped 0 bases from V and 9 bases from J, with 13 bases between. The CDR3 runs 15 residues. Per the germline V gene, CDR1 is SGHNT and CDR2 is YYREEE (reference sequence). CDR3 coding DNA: TGTGCCAGCAGCTTGGCCCAGGGGCCGGGTTCACCCCTCCACTTT. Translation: CASSLAQGPGSPLHF.

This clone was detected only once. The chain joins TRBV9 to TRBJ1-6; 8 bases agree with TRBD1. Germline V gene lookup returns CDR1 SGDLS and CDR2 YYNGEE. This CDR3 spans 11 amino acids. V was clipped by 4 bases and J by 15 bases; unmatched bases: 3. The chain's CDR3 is CASSSTGGLHF. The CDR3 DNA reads TGTGCCAGCAGCTCTACAGGGGGCCTCCACTTT.

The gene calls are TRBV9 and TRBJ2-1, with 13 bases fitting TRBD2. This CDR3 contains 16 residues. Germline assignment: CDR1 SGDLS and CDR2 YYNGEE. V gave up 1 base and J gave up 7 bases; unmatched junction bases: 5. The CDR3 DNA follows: TGTGCCAGCAGCGTATTGGGACTAGCGGGACGGAATGAGCAGTTCTTC. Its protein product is CASSVLGLAGRNEQFF. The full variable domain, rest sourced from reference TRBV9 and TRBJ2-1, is DSGVTQTPKHLITATGQRVTLRCSPRSGDLSVYWYQQSLDQGLQFLIQYYNGEERAKGNILERFSAQQFPDLHSELNLSSLELGDSALYFCASSVLGLAGRNEQFFGPGTRLTVL.

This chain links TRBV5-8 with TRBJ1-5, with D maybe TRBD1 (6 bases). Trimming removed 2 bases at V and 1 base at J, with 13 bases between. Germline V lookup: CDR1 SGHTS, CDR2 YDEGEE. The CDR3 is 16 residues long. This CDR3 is CASSFQGRGSNQPQHF. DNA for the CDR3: TGTGCCAGCAGCTTTCAGGGGCGGGGGAGCAATCAGCCCCAGCATTTT.

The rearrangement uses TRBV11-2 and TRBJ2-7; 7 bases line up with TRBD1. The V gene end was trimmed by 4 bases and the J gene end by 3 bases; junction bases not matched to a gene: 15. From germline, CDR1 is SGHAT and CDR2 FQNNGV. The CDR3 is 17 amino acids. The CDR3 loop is CASSSGGTGTAYYEQYF. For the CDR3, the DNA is TGTGCCAGCAGCTCTGGGGGTACCGGGACAGCCTACTACGAGCAGTACTTC.

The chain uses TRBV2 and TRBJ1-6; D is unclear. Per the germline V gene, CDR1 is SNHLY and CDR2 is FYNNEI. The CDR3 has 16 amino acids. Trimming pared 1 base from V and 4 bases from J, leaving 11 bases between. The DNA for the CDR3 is TGTGCCAGCAGTGAAGAGGATCCAGCTTATAATTCACCCCTCCACTTT. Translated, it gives CASSEEDPAYNSPLHF.

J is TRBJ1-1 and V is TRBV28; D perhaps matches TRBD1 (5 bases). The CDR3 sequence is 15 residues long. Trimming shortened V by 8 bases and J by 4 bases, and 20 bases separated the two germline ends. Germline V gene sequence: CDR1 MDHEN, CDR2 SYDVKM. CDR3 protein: CASLGKTLGVTEAFF. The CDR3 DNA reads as TGTGCCAGCTTGGGCAAAACTCTGGGGGTCACTGAAGCTTTCTTT.